This T cell receptor (beta chain) was sequenced for a study of shared clonotypes between healthy human individuals. Findings and caveats of the study: Donor scarcity curtailed the genetic and exposure-history diversity represented herein.

Method: immunoSEQ multiplex PCR; TCRdb's copy keeps in-frame clones and lacks some. In the table there are about 2 million clones, just under 95% of which are singletons. As to this clone: The antigen remains unidentified.

Positively selected for CCR7, the CD45RO-negative cells used as naive CD8 cells excluded terminally differentiated effector memory CD45RA+ cells. Sequencing was performed on naive CD8+ T cells sorted from blood. The TCR originated in a young man in good health.

CDR3 in amino acids: CASSPHPRTEAYEQYF. The CDR3 DNA reads as TGTGCCAGCAGTCCCCACCCCCGGACAGAAGCCTACGAGCAGTACTTC. The chain has TRBV6-6 and TRBJ2-7, with D tentatively TRBD1 (6 bases). Trimming removed 5 bases at V and 2 bases at J, with 19 bases between. The germline gives CDR1 MNHNY, CDR2 SVGAGI (reference sequence). CDR3 length: 16 residues.